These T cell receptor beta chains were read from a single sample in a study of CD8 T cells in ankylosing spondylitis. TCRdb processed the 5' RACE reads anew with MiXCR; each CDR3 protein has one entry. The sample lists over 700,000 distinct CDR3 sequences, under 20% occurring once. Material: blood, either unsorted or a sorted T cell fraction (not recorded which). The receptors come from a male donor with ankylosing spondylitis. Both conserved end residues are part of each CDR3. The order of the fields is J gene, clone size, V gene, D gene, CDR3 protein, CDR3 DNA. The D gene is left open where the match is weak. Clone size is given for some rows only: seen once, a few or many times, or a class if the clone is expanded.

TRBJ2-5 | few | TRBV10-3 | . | CAISVSGHTPGTQYF | TGTGCCATCAGTGTGTCAGGTCACACACCTGGGACCCAGTACTTC
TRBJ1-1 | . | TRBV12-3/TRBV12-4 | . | CASSLSSMEAFF | TGTGCCAGCAGTTTATCTTCGATGGAAGCTTTCTTT
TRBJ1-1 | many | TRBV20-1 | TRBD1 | CSAGTGVTEAFF | TGCAGCGCTGGGACAGGGGTAACTGAAGCTTTCTTT
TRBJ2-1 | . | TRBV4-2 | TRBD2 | CASSPRLAPLEQFF | TGTGCCAGCAGCCCTCGACTAGCACCTCTTGAGCAGTTCTTC
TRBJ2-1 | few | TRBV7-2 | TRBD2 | CASSLPGGEHNEQFF | TGTGCCAGCAGCTTACCGGGAGGGGAGCACAATGAGCAGTTCTTC
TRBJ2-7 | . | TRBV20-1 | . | CSARGLTGATYEQYF | TGCAGTGCTAGGGGCCTGACAGGAGCCACCTACGAGCAGTACTTC
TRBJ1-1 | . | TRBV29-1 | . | CSFSEAFF | TGCAGCTTCTCTGAAGCTTTCTTT
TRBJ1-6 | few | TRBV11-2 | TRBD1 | CASSQDRGPNSPLHF | TGTGCCAGCAGCCAAGACAGGGGGCCCAATTCACCCCTCCACTTT
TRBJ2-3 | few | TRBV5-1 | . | CASSFLEVNTDTQYF | TGCGCCAGCAGCTTTCTGGAGGTGAACACAGATACGCAGTATTTT
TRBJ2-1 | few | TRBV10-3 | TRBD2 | CAISESLAGGPKNEQFF | TGTGCCATCAGTGAATCACTAGCGGGAGGGCCTAAAAATGAGCAGTTCTTC
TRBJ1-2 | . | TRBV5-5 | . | CASSLEGANNYGYTF | TGTGCCAGCAGCTTGGAAGGGGCTAATAACTATGGCTACACCTTC
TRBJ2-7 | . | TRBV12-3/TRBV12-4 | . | CASSSLQGGYPYEQYF | TGTGCCAGCAGTTCCCTGCAGGGTGGTTATCCCTACGAGCAGTACTTC
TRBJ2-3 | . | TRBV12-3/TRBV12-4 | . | CASSLASGASGTGDTQYF | TGTGCCAGCAGTTTAGCGTCGGGGGCTAGCGGGACAGGGGATACGCAGTATTTT
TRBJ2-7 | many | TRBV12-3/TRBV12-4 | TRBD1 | CASSLAQGAFEQYF | TGTGCCAGCAGTTTAGCGCAGGGGGCCTTCGAGCAGTACTTC